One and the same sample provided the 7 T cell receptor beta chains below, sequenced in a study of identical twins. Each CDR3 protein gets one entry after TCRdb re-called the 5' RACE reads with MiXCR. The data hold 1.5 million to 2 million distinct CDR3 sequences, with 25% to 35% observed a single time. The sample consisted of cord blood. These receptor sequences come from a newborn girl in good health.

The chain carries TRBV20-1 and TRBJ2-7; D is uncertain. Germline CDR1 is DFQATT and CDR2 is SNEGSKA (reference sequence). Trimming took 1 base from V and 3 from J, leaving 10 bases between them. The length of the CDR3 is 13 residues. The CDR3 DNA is TGCAGTGCTAGAGCTCAGATTCTCTACGAGCAGTACTTC. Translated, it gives CSARAQILYEQYF.

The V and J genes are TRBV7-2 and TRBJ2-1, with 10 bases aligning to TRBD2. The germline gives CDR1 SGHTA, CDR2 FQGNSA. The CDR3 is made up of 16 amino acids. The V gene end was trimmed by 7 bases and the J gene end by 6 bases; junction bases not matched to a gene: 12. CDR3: CASNAPRTSGFNEQFF. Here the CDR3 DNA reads TGTGCCAGCAATGCCCCCCGGACTAGCGGTTTCAATGAGCAGTTCTTC. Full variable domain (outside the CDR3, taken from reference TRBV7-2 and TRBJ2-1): GAGVSQSPSNKVTEKGKDVELRCDPISGHTALYWYRQSLGQGLEFLIYFQGNSAPDKSGLPSDRFSAERTGGSVSTLTIQRTQQEDSAVYLCASNAPRTSGFNEQFFGPGTRLTVL.

CDR3 protein: CASSPEYESRDREYYLKYNSPLHF. The CDR3 DNA follows: TGTGCCAGCAGTCCCGAGTATGAGTCCCGGGACAGGGAATACTACCTAAAGTATAATTCACCCCTCCACTTT. V and J are TRBV21-1 and TRBJ1-6; no check of the table's D call, TRBD1, against the DNA was made. TRBV21-1 is a pseudogene segment. This CDR3 contains 24 residues.

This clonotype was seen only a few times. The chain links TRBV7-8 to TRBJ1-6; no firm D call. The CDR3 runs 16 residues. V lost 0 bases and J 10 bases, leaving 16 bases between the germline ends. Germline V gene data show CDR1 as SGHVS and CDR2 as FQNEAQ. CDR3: CASSLAALRGASPLHF. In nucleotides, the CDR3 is TGTGCCAGCAGCTTAGCTGCACTTCGGGGTGCCTCACCCCTCCACTTT. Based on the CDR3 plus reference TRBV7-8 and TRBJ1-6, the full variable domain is GAGVSQSPRYKVAKRGQDVALRCDPISGHVSLFWYQQALGQGPEFLTYFQNEAQLDKSGLPSDRFFAERPEGSVSTLKIQRTQQEDSAVYLCASSLAALRGASPLHFGNGTRLTVT.

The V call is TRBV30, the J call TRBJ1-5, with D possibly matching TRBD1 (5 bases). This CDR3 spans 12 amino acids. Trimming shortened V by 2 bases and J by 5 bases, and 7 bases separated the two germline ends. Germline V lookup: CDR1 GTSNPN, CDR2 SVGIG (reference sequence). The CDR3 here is CAWSQGYQPQHF. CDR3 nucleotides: TGTGCCTGGAGTCAGGGCTATCAGCCCCAGCATTTT. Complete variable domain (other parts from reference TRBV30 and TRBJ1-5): SQTIHQWPATLVQPVGSPLSLECTVEGTSNPNLYWYRQAAGRGLQLLFYSVGIGQISSEVPQNLSASRPQDRQFILSSKKLLLSDSGFYLCAWSQGYQPQHFGDGTRLSIL.

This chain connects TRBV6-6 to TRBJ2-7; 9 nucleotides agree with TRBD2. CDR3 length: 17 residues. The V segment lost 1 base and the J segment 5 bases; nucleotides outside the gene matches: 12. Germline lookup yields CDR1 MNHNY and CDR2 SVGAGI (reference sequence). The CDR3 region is CASSYWVGSGSSHEQYF. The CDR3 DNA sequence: TGTGCCAGCAGTTACTGGGTGGGTAGCGGGAGTTCCCACGAGCAGTACTTC.

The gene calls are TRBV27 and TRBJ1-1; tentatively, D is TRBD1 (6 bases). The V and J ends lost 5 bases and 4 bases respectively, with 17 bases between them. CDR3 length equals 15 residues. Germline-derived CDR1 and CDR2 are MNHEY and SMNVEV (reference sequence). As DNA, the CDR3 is TGTGCCAGCAGTCTCCTCGACAGGAGGGGCACTGAAGCTTTCTTT. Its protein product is CASSLLDRRGTEAFF.